The 29 T cell receptor beta chains below were found in one sample sequenced in a study of shared clonotypes between healthy human individuals. Here immunoSEQ multiplex PCR was the method, and the copy in TCRdb shows in-frame clones only, minus some. Here the sample spans fewer than 1.6 million clones, less than 99% being singletons. The sample taken for sequencing was naive CD4+ T cells sorted from blood. Noted subset: CD45RA+ positively selected. The receptors were sampled from a man aged 25 to 40 in good health.

This clone was seen only once. This sequence joins TRBV11-2 and TRBJ1-3, with D possibly being TRBD1 (5 bases). The CDR3 runs to 16 residues. Trimming stripped 2 bases from V and 1 base from J, with 12 bases between. Germline loops: CDR1 SGHAT, CDR2 FQNNGV. The CDR3 reads CASSLIGARSGNTIYF. CDR3 in DNA: TGTGCCAGCAGCTTAATTGGGGCAAGATCTGGAAACACCATATATTTT.

The chain uses TRBV25-1 and TRBJ2-5; D is possibly TRBD2 (5 bases). The CDR3 runs 15 residues. Germline values: CDR1 MGHDK, CDR2 SYGVNS. Trimming removed 4 bases at V and 2 bases at J, with 14 bases between. The CDR3 loop reads CASSVFLGVQETQYF. The CDR3 DNA reads as TGTGCCAGCAGTGTTTTCCTCGGGGTACAAGAGACCCAGTACTTC. The whole variable domain, filled in from reference TRBV25-1 and TRBJ2-5, reads EADIYQTPRYLVIGTGKKITLECSQTMGHDKMYWYQQDPGMELHLIHYSYGVNSTEKGDLSSESTVSRIRTEHFPLTLESARPSHTSQYLCASSVFLGVQETQYFGPGTRLLVL.

DNA for the CDR3: TGTGCCAGCAGTTCCATTGCGGGATTGCTAGAGACCCAGTACTTC. Its translation is CASSSIAGLLETQYF. The gene calls are TRBV28 and TRBJ2-5, with D possibly TRBD2 on 6 matching bases. The V end was cut by 4 bases, the J end by 4 bases, with 16 bases between. This CDR3 is 15 amino acids long. Germline lookup yields CDR1 MDHEN and CDR2 SYDVKM.

The rearrangement links TRBV9 to TRBJ1-1; no definite D call. Germline CDR1 and CDR2: SGDLS and YYNGEE. The CDR3 has 15 residues. The V and J ends lost 4 bases and 0 bases respectively, with 13 bases between them. The CDR3 here is CASSPDGRMNTEAFF. For the CDR3, the DNA is TGTGCCAGCAGCCCAGACGGGAGGATGAACACTGAAGCTTTCTTT.

V usage is TRBV9 and J usage is TRBJ2-2; 10 nucleotides match TRBD2. This CDR3 has 16 residues. CDR1 is SGDLS, CDR2 YYNGEE, per germline. J was trimmed by 1 base and V by 4 bases; bases with no gene match: 4. CDR3 nucleotide sequence: TGTGCCAGCAGCCCCTTAGCGGGAGGGAACACCGGGGAGCTGTTTTTT. Protein sequence: CASSPLAGGNTGELFF.

This clone was seen once. Distinct nucleotide sequences in the sample also encode this CDR3. The chain joins TRBV29-1 to TRBJ2-7; tentative D call: TRBD1 (7 bases). Trimming removed 3 bases at V and 4 bases at J, with 10 bases between. Germline CDR1 and CDR2: SQVTM and ANQGSEA. The length of the CDR3 is 12 residues. In nucleotides, the CDR3 is TGCAGCGTTGAGGCAGGGGGGTACGAGCAGTACTTC. This translates into CSVEAGGYEQYF.

In regard to this clone: Additional DNA sequences in this sample encode the identical CDR3. The chain is built from TRBV7-9 and TRBJ1-4; a weak D match, TRBD1 (6 bases). CDR3 length: 14 residues. Per the germline V gene, CDR1 is SEHNR and CDR2 is FQNEAQ (reference sequence). V dropped 2 bases and J dropped 5 bases, with 9 bases sitting between them. CDR3 bases: TGTGCCAGCAGCTTAAAGGGGGGCAATGAAAAACTGTTTTTT. Amino acid sequence: CASSLKGGNEKLFF.

This clone was recorded once. CDR3: CASSPGSGANVLTF. CDR3 DNA: TGTGCCAGCAGCCCAGGGTCTGGGGCCAACGTCCTGACTTTC. The chain is built from TRBV11-3 and TRBJ2-6, with D perhaps TRBD1 (5 bases). The germline gives CDR1 SGHNT, CDR2 YENEEA. The CDR3 covers 14 residues. Between the trimmed V and J ends, which lost 5 bases and 1 base, there was a span of 6 bases.

The chain recombines TRBV11-3 with TRBJ2-1; no clear D. Germline V CDR1 and CDR2: SGHNT, YENEEA. The CDR3 is 14 residues long. Trimming removed 2 bases at V and 6 bases at J, with 11 bases between. CDR3 DNA sequence: TGTGCCAGCAGCTTAAGCCCGTATGGCAATGAGCAGTTCTTC. The encoded protein is CASSLSPYGNEQFF. The full variable domain, with the rest looked up from reference TRBV11-3 and TRBJ2-1, is EAGVVQSPRYKIIEKKQPVAFWCNPISGHNTLYWYLQNLGQGPELLIRYENEEAVDDSQLPKDRFSAERLKGVDSTLKIQPAELGDSAVYLCASSLSPYGNEQFFGPGTRLTVL.

The chain recombines TRBV14 with TRBJ2-2; D uncertain. The V end lost 0 bases, the J end lost 3 bases, and 5 bases lay between the germline ends. The CDR3 has 14 residues. The germline V gene has CDR1 SGHDN and CDR2 FVKESK. CDR3 residues: CASSQETYTGELFF. The CDR3 DNA reads as TGTGCCAGCAGCCAAGAGACGTACACCGGGGAGCTGTTTTTT. The full variable domain, in which reference TRBV14 and TRBJ2-2 provide the parts outside the CDR3, is EAGVTQFPSHSVIEKGQTVTLRCDPISGHDNLYWYRRVMGKEIKFLLHFVKESKQDESGMPNNRFLAERTGGTYSTLKVQPAELEDSGVYFCASSQETYTGELFFGEGSRLTVL.

The chain couples TRBV18 to TRBJ1-1; no clear D gene. The germline CDR1 and CDR2 sequences are KGHSH and LQKENI. V was trimmed by 5 bases and J by 0 bases, leaving 10 bases between them. The CDR3 runs 14 residues. The CDR3 here is CASSGQALNTEAFF. The CDR3 DNA reads TGTGCCAGCTCAGGGCAGGCCTTGAACACTGAAGCTTTCTTT.

The V and J genes are TRBV18 and TRBJ2-7; the match to TRBD1 covers 11 bases. Unmatched junction bases numbered 7, after V lost 4 bases and J lost 5 bases. Looked up from germline, CDR1 is KGHSH and CDR2 is LQKENI. CDR3 length equals 15 residues. In DNA form, the CDR3 reads TGTGCCAGCTCACTACTAGGACAGGGGGCCCACGAGCAGTACTTC. Its translation is CASSLLGQGAHEQYF.

CDR3 coding DNA: TGTGCCAGCAAGGTGGGACAGAACACCGGGGAGCTGTTTTTT. It yields the protein CASKVGQNTGELFF. The chain joins TRBV11-3 to TRBJ2-2; TRBD1 is a possible D gene (6 bases). Germline CDR1 is SGHNT and CDR2 is YENEEA. Trimming took off 7 bases at V and 1 base at J, with 10 bases between the two ends. There are 14 residues in the CDR3.

This chain uses TRBV7-8 with TRBJ2-1; D gene uncertain. Germline assignment: CDR1 SGHVS and CDR2 FQNEAQ. The CDR3 runs 15 residues. Deletions cut 2 bases from V and 0 bases from J, with 8 bases between. CDR3 protein: CASSLRNRSYNEQFF. The CDR3 nucleotides are TGTGCCAGCAGCTTAAGGAACCGCTCCTACAATGAGCAGTTCTTC.

This clone was counted a single time. Different DNA sequences within this sample yield the same CDR3. The chain is built from TRBV7-9 and TRBJ2-3; D gene unclear. In germline, CDR1 is SEHNR, CDR2 FQNEAQ (reference sequence). The CDR3 extends over 12 amino acids. V lost 1 base and J lost 4, with 3 bases in between. The CDR3 region has the DNA TGTGCCAGCAGCTTAGGGGCAGATACGCAGTATTTT. Translation: CASSLGADTQYF.

V gene TRBV30 combines with J gene TRBJ1-1, with 7 bases aligning to TRBD1. The CDR3 totals 11 residues. From germline, CDR1 is GTSNPN and CDR2 SVGIG (reference sequence). Losses at the gene ends were 6 bases for V and 4 bases for J; bases not matched to a gene: 2. CDR3 loop: CACSGGTEAFF. CDR3 bases: TGTGCCTGTTCAGGGGGCACTGAAGCTTTCTTT.

This clone was recorded a few times. The rearrangement joins TRBV6-6 to TRBJ2-2; D gene unclear. The CDR3 totals 13 residues. Trimming shortened V by 6 bases and J by 0 bases, and 5 bases separated the two germline ends. CDR1 is MNHNY and CDR2 is SVGAGI in the germline V gene (reference sequence). CDR3 loop: CASRDSNTGELFF. The CDR3 nucleotides are TGTGCCAGCAGGGATTCGAACACCGGGGAGCTGTTTTTT.

The chain links TRBV7-2 to TRBJ2-7; D possibly uses TRBD1 or TRBD2 (5 bases each). The CDR3 has 14 amino acids. V gave up 2 bases and J gave up 5 bases, with 13 bases separating them. Germline lookup yields CDR1 SGHTA and CDR2 FQGNSA. CDR3 DNA sequence: TGTGCCAGCAGCTTACGGGGCCCGGGCAACGAGCAGTACTTC. Amino acids: CASSLRGPGNEQYF.

The chain couples TRBV5-4 to TRBJ1-2; D is uncertain. The V end was cut by 4 bases, the J end by 5 bases, with 9 bases between. Per germline, CDR1 SGHNT and CDR2 YYREEE (reference sequence). The CDR3 consists of 12 residues. The CDR3 region is CASSPGVYGYTF. CDR3 bases: TGTGCCAGCAGCCCGGGAGTGTATGGCTACACCTTC.

The chain links TRBV5-5 to TRBJ1-5; D might be TRBD1 (5 bases). Germline CDR1 is SGHKS and CDR2 is YYEKEE (reference sequence). V was cut by 3 bases and J by 3 bases, with 10 bases left in between. The CDR3 consists of 14 residues. CDR3 loop: CASSSGLNNQPQHF. The CDR3 coding sequence is TGTGCCAGCAGCTCGGGACTTAACAATCAGCCCCAGCATTTT.

The chain recombines TRBV18 with TRBJ2-7; D gene ambiguous. Germline V lookup: CDR1 KGHSH, CDR2 LQKENI. CDR3 length equals 14 residues. V lost 5 bases and J lost 0, with 11 bases in between. The CDR3 here is CASSSRRSSYEQYF. The CDR3 DNA is TGTGCCAGCTCATCCCGGCGGAGCTCCTACGAGCAGTACTTC.

This clone was counted a single time. The chain is built from TRBV10-1 and TRBJ2-1; weak D call: TRBD2 (6 bases). V gave up 6 bases and J gave up 6 bases, with 12 bases separating them. Germline lookup yields CDR1 WNHNN and CDR2 SYGVQD (reference sequence). The CDR3 is made up of 13 amino acids. The CDR3 loop is CASSGGALNEQFF. In DNA form, the CDR3 reads TGCGCCAGCAGCGGAGGGGCCCTCAATGAGCAGTTCTTC.

Concerning this clone itself: The same CDR3 arises from other DNA sequences in this sample as well. CDR3 DNA: TGTGCCAGCTCACCACTCGGTTCGAACACCGGGGAGCTGTTTTTT. Amino acids: CASSPLGSNTGELFF. The chain has TRBV18 and TRBJ2-2, with D unresolved. This CDR3 contains 15 residues. Trimming left V 1 base short and J 0 bases short, with 6 bases between. Per the germline V gene, CDR1 is KGHSH and CDR2 is LQKENI.

This clone was counted once. The chain carries TRBV9 and TRBJ2-1; no firm D call. The length of the CDR3 is 15 residues. Per the germline V gene, CDR1 is SGDLS and CDR2 is YYNGEE. Trimming removed 2 bases at V and 2 bases at J, with 11 bases between. The DNA of the CDR3 is TGTGCCAGCAGCGTTTCGAGGAGTCCCTACAATGAGCAGTTCTTC. It specifies CASSVSRSPYNEQFF.

Of note for this clone: A junction boundary mismatches the germline segment, possibly from a read error. This chain uses TRBV28 with TRBJ1-2, with 12 positions matching TRBD1. The CDR3 length is 17 residues. Germline loops: CDR1 MDHEN, CDR2 SYDVKM. The CDR3 nucleotides read TGTGCCAGCAGTTTCGGGACAGGGGGCGTCAGTCCCTATCGCTACACCTTC. As protein: CASSFGTGGVSPYRYTF.

This chain joins TRBV28 and TRBJ1-2; D call uncertain. Trimming removed 4 bases at V and 2 bases at J, with 14 bases between. The germline CDR1 and CDR2 sequences are MDHEN and SYDVKM. The CDR3 sequence is 15 residues long. In DNA, the CDR3 is TGTGCCAGCAGTTCCGGGCCCTATACAAACTATGGCTACACCTTC. It encodes CASSSGPYTNYGYTF.

This chain connects TRBV29-1 to TRBJ2-1; TRBD1 matches at 7 bases. The length of the CDR3 is 15 residues. Looked up from germline, CDR1 is SQVTM and CDR2 is ANQGSEA. J lost 4 bases, V lost 5 bases, and 11 bases had no gene match. The CDR3 sequence: CSVRPDRRIYNEQFF. The CDR3 DNA follows: TGCAGCGTTCGACCGGACAGGCGGATTTACAATGAGCAGTTCTTC.

V and J are TRBV27 and TRBJ2-7, with 11 nucleotides matching TRBD2. The CDR3 has 15 amino acids. V lost 2 bases and J lost 6; bases outside the gene matches: 6. CDR1 and CDR2 from the germline V gene are MNHEY and SMNVEV (reference sequence). The CDR3 coding sequence is TGTGCCAGCAGTTTAGAACTAGCGGGAGTTCGCGAGCAGTACTTC. This translates into CASSLELAGVREQYF.

The V gene is TRBV2, the J gene TRBJ2-5; 10 nucleotides match TRBD2. The CDR3 runs 16 residues. Losses at the gene ends were 4 bases for V and 5 bases for J; bases not matched to a gene: 10. Germline CDR1 is SNHLY and CDR2 is FYNNEI. This CDR3 is CASSASLGGLAETQYF. Written as DNA, the CDR3 is TGTGCCAGCAGTGCCTCTTTGGGGGGACTAGCGGAGACCCAGTACTTC.